This T cell receptor (beta chain) derives from a study of blood T cells in healthy people across ages. General study findings and limits: It was the long-lived donors that had more naive CD4+ cells and higher diversity than aged donors. While age rose, TCR beta diversity per million T cells dropped in a roughly linear way.

Using a J-beta primer mix together with a sample-barcoded 5' primer, a second PCR was run for roughly 6 to 12 cycles. Via MiXCR, TCRdb re-called the 5' RACE reads, giving one row per CDR3 protein. In the table there are about 400,000 distinct CDR3 sequences, approximately 51% of which are singletons. Germline values: CDR1 SQVTM, CDR2 ANQGSEA. The CDR3 consists of 11 residues. This clonotype was counted at least ten times. Its matching antigen is unknown. This TCR derives from a man between 60 and 75 years old in good health. The V and J genes are TRBV29-1 and TRBJ2-7; 7 bases are a match to TRBD1. The source material was blood. In DNA, the CDR3 is TGCCACCCAGGGGGAGAGACCGAGCAGTACTTC. It is translated as CHPGGETEQYF.